This T cell receptor (beta chain) came from a study of T cell repertoires in cytomegalovirus infection. Study in general: Recently identified HLA-C-restricted and well-studied HLA-B-restricted CMV epitopes were used. Indications of both CMV infection and matching HLA type were provided by public TCR beta signatures. Study-wide results and caveats: Summed frequency of shared TCR beta families picked out CMV carriers who also had the relevant HLA. In two of eight donors, the top clonotype was HLA-C-restricted CMV-specific.

TCRdb independently ran MiXCR on the reads; one entry per CDR3 protein. The table shows approximately 1,000,000 distinct CDR3 sequences, with more than 25% occurring only once. Comments on this clonotype: What it binds is unknown.

The CDR3 is 14 amino acids. Germline CDR1 reads SGHTA; CDR2 reads FQGNSA. V gave up 0 bases and J gave up 5 bases, with 10 bases separating them. The chain links TRBV7-2 to TRBJ2-5, with D perhaps matching TRBD2 (6 bases). Sequences were derived from cultured CD8+ T cells from PBMCs, sampled from culture after CMV antigen stimulation. This receptor was identified in a human donor in good health (CMV status not recorded). Some clones in this sample may be carry-over from other donors' samples. CDR3 nucleotides: TGTGCCAGCAGCTTAGCGGGGGGTACGGAGACCCAGTACTTC. Translated: CASSLAGGTETQYF.